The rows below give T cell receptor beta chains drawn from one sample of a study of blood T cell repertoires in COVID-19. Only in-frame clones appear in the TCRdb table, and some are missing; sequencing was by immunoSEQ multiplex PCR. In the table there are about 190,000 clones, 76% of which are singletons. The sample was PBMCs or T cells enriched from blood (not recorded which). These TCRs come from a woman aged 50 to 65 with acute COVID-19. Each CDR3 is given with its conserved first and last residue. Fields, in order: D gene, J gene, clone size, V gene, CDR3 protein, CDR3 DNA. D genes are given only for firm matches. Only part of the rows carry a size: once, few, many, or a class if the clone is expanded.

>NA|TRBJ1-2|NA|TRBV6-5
CASRRSSQANYGYTF
TGTGCCAGCAGACGGTCCTCTCAAGCTAACTATGGCTACACCTTC
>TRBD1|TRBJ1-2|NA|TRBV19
CASSIGDRVPYGYTF
TGTGCCAGTAGTATTGGGGACAGGGTTCCCTATGGCTACACCTTC
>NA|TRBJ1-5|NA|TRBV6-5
CASSYRGGPQHF
TGTGCCAGCAGTTACCGCGGGGGGCCCCAGCATTTT
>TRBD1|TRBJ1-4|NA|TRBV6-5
CASSRDRGEKLFF
TGTGCCAGCAGTCGGGACAGGGGGGAAAAACTGTTTTTT
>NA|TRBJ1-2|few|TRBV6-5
CASSYSGGGYTF
TGTGCCAGCAGTTACTCGGGGGGAGGTTACACCTTC
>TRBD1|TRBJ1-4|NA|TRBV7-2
CASSLGTGMSGEKLFF
TGTGCCAGCAGCTTAGGGACAGGGATGTCAGGGGAAAAACTGTTTTTT
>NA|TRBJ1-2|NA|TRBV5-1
CASSSRTQGTDYGYTF
TGCGCCAGCAGTTCTAGAACGCAGGGAACGGACTATGGCTACACCTTC
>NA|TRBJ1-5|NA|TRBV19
CASTGEAGTRNQPQHF
TGTGCCAGTACCGGGGAGGCAGGGACGCGCAATCAGCCCCAGCATTTT
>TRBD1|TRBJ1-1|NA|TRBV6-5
CASRRTGWTEAFF
TGTGCCAGCAGACGGACAGGTTGGACTGAAGCTTTCTTT
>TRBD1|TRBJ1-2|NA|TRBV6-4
CASSEGQGGYGYTF
TGTGCCAGCAGTGAAGGACAGGGGGGCTATGGCTACACCTTC
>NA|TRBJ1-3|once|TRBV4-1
CASSQSDRRSGNTIYF
TGCGCCAGCAGCCAATCCGACAGGCGATCTGGAAACACCATATATTTT
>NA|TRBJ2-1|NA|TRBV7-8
CASSLARAGNGEQFF
TGTGCCAGCAGCTTAGCGAGGGCGGGGAACGGTGAGCAGTTCTTC
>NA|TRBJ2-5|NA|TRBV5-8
CASSLDRETQYF
TGTGCCAGCAGCTTGGACAGGGAGACCCAGTACTTC
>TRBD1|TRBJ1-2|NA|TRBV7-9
CASSSDRGANYGYTF
TGTGCCAGCAGCTCGGACAGGGGAGCTAACTATGGCTACACCTTC
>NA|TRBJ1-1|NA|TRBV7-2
CASSQSGAITEAFF
TGTGCCAGCAGCCAGTCAGGGGCGATCACTGAAGCTTTCTTT
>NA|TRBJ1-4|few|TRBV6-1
CASSDRGGVTTNEKLFF
TGTGCCAGCAGTGACAGGGGAGGGGTTACAACTAATGAAAAACTGTTTTTT
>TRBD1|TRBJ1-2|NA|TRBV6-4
CASSDRGDRGYDYGYTF
TGTGCCAGCAGTGACCGGGGGGACAGGGGGTACGACTATGGCTACACCTTC
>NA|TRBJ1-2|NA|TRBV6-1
CASSEAQWDTIYGYTF
TGTGCCAGCAGTGAAGCGCAATGGGACACCATCTATGGCTACACCTTC
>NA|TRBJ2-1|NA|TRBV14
CASSRRGPGNEQFF
TGTGCCAGCAGTCGCCGGGGTCCCGGCAATGAGCAGTTCTTC
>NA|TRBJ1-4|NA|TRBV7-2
CASSLGGGDGEKLFF
TGTGCCAGCAGCTTAGGGGGGGGAGACGGTGAAAAACTGTTTTTT
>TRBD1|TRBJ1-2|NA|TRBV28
CASSSSDRGLGYTF
TGTGCCAGCAGTTCCTCGGACAGGGGCCTTGGCTACACCTTC
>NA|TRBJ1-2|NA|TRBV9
CASSVGREASYGYTF
TGTGCCAGCAGCGTAGGGAGGGAGGCTAGCTATGGCTACACCTTC
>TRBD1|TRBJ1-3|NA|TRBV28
CASSSRQGSGNTIYF
TGTGCCAGCAGTTCCCGACAGGGAAGTGGAAACACCATATATTTT
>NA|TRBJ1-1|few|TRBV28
CASSFFWRQGGVLNTEAFF
TGTGCCAGCAGTTTCTTCTGGCGGCAGGGAGGGGTCCTGAACACTGAAGCTTTCTTT
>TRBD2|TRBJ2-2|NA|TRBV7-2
CASRVRLAGAGELFF
TGTGCCAGCAGGGTTAGACTAGCGGGGGCCGGGGAGCTGTTTTTT
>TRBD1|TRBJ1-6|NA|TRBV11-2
CASSLRQGVNSPLHF
TGTGCCAGCAGCCTAAGACAGGGAGTAAATTCACCCCTCCACTTT
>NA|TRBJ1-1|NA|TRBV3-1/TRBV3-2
CASSPPGGNTEAFF
TGTGCCAGCAGCCCCCCGGGGGGTAACACTGAAGCTTTCTTT
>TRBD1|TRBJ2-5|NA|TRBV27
CASSLSGTGGLYQETQYF
TGTGCCAGCAGTTTATCGGGCACAGGGGGTTTGTACCAAGAGACCCAGTACTTC
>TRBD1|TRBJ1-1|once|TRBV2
CASCGQGLNTEAFF
TGTGCCAGTTGTGGACAGGGGCTGAACACTGAAGCTTTCTTT
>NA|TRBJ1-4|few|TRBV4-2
CASSQGYRSANEKLFF
TGTGCCAGCAGCCAAGGTTACAGGTCGGCGAATGAAAAACTGTTTTTT
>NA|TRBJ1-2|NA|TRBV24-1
CATATANYGYTF
TGTGCCACCGCGACTGCTAACTATGGCTACACCTTC
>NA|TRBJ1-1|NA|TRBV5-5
CASTPTIGGGTEAFF
TGTGCCAGCACCCCGACGATTGGTGGCGGGACTGAAGCTTTCTTT
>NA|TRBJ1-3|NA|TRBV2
CASRYYGSSGNTIYF
TGTGCCAGCAGATACTACGGGAGCTCTGGAAACACCATATATTTT
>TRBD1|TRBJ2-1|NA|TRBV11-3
CASSSIQGATEQFF
TGTGCCAGCAGCTCAATACAGGGGGCGACTGAGCAGTTCTTC
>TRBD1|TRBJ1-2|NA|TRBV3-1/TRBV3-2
CASSPGTGVSGYTF
TGTGCCAGCAGCCCCGGGACAGGGGTTTCTGGCTACACCTTC
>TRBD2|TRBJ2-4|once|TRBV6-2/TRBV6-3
CASSPGLAILAKNIQYF
TGTGCCAGCAGTCCCGGACTAGCGATATTAGCCAAAAACATTCAGTACTTC
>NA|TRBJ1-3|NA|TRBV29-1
CSVSRAGNTIYF
TGCAGCGTTAGCAGGGCTGGAAACACCATATATTTT
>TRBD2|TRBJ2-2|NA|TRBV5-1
CASSSQPRGSGGAGELFF
TGCGCCAGCAGCTCCCAACCCAGAGGTAGCGGGGGGGCCGGGGAGCTGTTTTTT
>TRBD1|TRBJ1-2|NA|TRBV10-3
CAITEPGQGADGYTF
TGTGCCATCACAGAGCCGGGACAGGGGGCGGATGGCTACACCTTC
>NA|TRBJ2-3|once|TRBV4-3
CASSQAGHTDTQYF
TGCGCCAGCAGCCAGGCGGGGCACACAGATACGCAGTATTTT
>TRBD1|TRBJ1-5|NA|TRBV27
CASRTGTGGNQPQHF
TGTGCCAGCAGAACCGGGACAGGGGGCAATCAGCCCCAGCATTTT
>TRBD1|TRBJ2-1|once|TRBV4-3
CASSQDGQGINNEQFF
TGCGCCAGCAGCCAAGACGGACAGGGGATCAACAATGAGCAGTTCTTC
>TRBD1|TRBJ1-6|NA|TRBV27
CASSLLTGTNSPLHF
TGTGCCAGCAGTTTATTGACAGGGACTAATTCACCCCTCCACTTT
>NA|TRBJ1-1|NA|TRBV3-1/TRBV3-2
CASSQVPQPRLVEAFF
TGTGCCAGCAGCCAAGTCCCACAACCCCGATTGGTTGAAGCTTTCTTT
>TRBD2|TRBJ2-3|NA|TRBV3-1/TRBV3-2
CASSQEVASGGSQYF
TGTGCCAGCAGCCAAGAGGTTGCTAGCGGGGGCTCGCAGTATTTT
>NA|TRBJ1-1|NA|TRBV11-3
CASSLGAGTEAFF
TGTGCCAGCAGCTTAGGGGCGGGGACTGAAGCTTTCTTT
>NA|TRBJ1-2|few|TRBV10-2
CASSEARPNYGYTF
TGCGCCAGCAGTGAGGCGCGCCCTAACTATGGCTACACCTTC
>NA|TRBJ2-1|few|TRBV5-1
CASRTDFTSYNEQFF
TGCGCCAGCAGAACGGACTTCACTTCCTACAATGAGCAGTTCTTC
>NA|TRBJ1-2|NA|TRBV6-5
CASTDYGYGYTF
TGTGCCAGCACCGATTACGGTTATGGCTACACCTTC
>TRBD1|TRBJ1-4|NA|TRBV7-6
CASSGQTGGIEKLFF
TGTGCCAGCAGCGGCCAGACAGGGGGCATTGAAAAACTGTTTTTT
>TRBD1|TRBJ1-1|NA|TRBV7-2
CASSWRTGGLGTEAFF
TGTGCCAGCAGCTGGCGGACAGGGGGATTGGGCACTGAAGCTTTCTTT
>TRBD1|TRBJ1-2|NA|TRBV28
CASRAPGTGVLGGYGYTF
TGTGCCAGCAGGGCCCCCGGGACAGGGGTACTGGGGGGCTATGGCTACACCTTC
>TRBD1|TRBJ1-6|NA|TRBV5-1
CASSLAAGTANSPLHF
TGCGCCAGCAGCTTGGCCGCCGGGACAGCTAATTCACCCCTCCACTTT
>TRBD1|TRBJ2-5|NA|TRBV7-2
CASSLAQGAGTQYF
TGTGCCAGCAGCTTAGCGCAGGGGGCGGGGACCCAGTACTTC